The clone carrying this T cell receptor (beta chain) was seen more than once but under ten times. The CDR3 is 16 amino acids. Germline values: CDR1 MNHNS, CDR2 SASEGT. V was cut by 4 bases and J by 4 bases, with 17 bases left in between. This sample was included in a study of T cells in Graves' hyperthyroidism and ophthalmopathy. Amplified TCR beta CDR3 regions came from RNA transcripts. With the HTBI primer set, the TCR CDR3 went through a first round of RT-PCR. One entry per CDR3 protein, called by TCRdb with MiXCR from the multiplex PCR reads. The table records roughly 280,000 distinct CDR3 sequences, about 17% of them present only once.

The sequence was collected from a woman aged 60-75 years with Graves' ophthalmopathy. The gene calls are TRBV6-1 and TRBJ2-1; D is possibly TRBD1 (6 bases). The sample taken for sequencing was blood. The CDR3 protein is CASSAGTGLSYNEQFF. CDR3 coding DNA: TGTGCCAGCAGTGCAGGAACAGGGTTATCGTACAATGAGCAGTTCTTC.